These T cell receptor beta chains were read from a single sample in a study of cytomegalovirus exposure and HLA in healthy donors. The data were produced by immunoSEQ multiplex PCR, yet TCRdb's version contains in-frame clones alone and is incomplete. This repertoire shows some 120,000 clones, about 81% found once; its top ten account for roughly 3%. What was sequenced was PBMCs. All receptors come from a middle-aged woman in good health and CMV-seropositive. CDR3s include the opening cysteine and the closing phenylalanine or tryptophan. Each record gives: D gene, V gene, J gene, clone size, CDR3 DNA, CDR3 protein. A D gene is named only where the DNA matches it firmly. Only some rows state a clone size, as once, few, many or a class for expanded clones.

d_call: NA; v_call: TRBV7-9; j_call: TRBJ1-5; clone_size: NA; cdr3_nt: TGTGCCAGCAGCCTGTCCCAGACAGATTACAATCAGCCCCAGCATTTT; cdr3_aa: CASSLSQTDYNQPQHF
d_call: NA; v_call: TRBV5-5; j_call: TRBJ1-5; clone_size: NA; cdr3_nt: TGTGCCAGCAGCTTAGACAGCTATAGCAATCAGCCCCAGCATTTT; cdr3_aa: CASSLDSYSNQPQHF
d_call: NA; v_call: TRBV9; j_call: TRBJ2-3; clone_size: NA; cdr3_nt: TGTGCCAGCAGCGCCGACAAGATCACAGATACGCAGTATTTT; cdr3_aa: CASSADKITDTQYF
d_call: TRBD1; v_call: TRBV15; j_call: TRBJ1-5; clone_size: once; cdr3_nt: TGTGCCACCAGCAGGGGACAGGGGAACAATCAGCCCCAGCATTTT; cdr3_aa: CATSRGQGNNQPQHF
d_call: NA; v_call: TRBV7-9; j_call: TRBJ1-6; clone_size: NA; cdr3_nt: TGTGCCAGCAGCAATCAGGGGAGATATAATTCACCCCTCCACTTT; cdr3_aa: CASSNQGRYNSPLHF
d_call: NA; v_call: TRBV7-9; j_call: TRBJ2-7; clone_size: NA; cdr3_nt: TGTGCCAGCAGCACGGACAGCGAGCAGTACTTC; cdr3_aa: CASSTDSEQYF
d_call: NA; v_call: TRBV6-1; j_call: TRBJ2-5; clone_size: NA; cdr3_nt: TGTGCCAGCAGCCAACGACAGGTGGGGCAAGAGACCCAGTACTTC; cdr3_aa: CASSQRQVGQETQYF
d_call: TRBD1; v_call: TRBV30; j_call: TRBJ1-5; clone_size: NA; cdr3_nt: TGTGCCTGGGACAGGGGCAATCAGCCCCAGCATTTT; cdr3_aa: CAWDRGNQPQHF
d_call: NA; v_call: TRBV5-1; j_call: TRBJ2-6; clone_size: NA; cdr3_nt: TGCGCCAGCAGCGGCACAGGGTTAGCTGGGGCCAACGTCCTGACTTTC; cdr3_aa: CASSGTGLAGANVLTF
d_call: TRBD2; v_call: TRBV28; j_call: TRBJ2-7; clone_size: NA; cdr3_nt: TGTGCCAGCACCCCGCCTAGCGGGAGCTTCGACGAGCAGTACTTC; cdr3_aa: CASTPPSGSFDEQYF
d_call: TRBD1; v_call: TRBV28; j_call: TRBJ2-6; clone_size: NA; cdr3_nt: TGTGCCAGCAGTTCTGGGACAGGGCCAAGGGCTGGGGCCAACGTCCTGACTTTC; cdr3_aa: CASSSGTGPRAGANVLTF
d_call: NA; v_call: TRBV15; j_call: TRBJ1-1; clone_size: NA; cdr3_nt: TGTGCCACCAGCAGGCCAATAATACCGCCGTCCAGGAACACTGAAGCTTTCTTT; cdr3_aa: CATSRPIIPPSRNTEAFF
d_call: NA; v_call: TRBV4-3; j_call: TRBJ1-4; clone_size: NA; cdr3_nt: TGCGCCAGCAGCCTAAGACAGGCGGGTGAAAAACTGTTTTTT; cdr3_aa: CASSLRQAGEKLFF
d_call: NA; v_call: TRBV6-1; j_call: TRBJ2-4; clone_size: NA; cdr3_nt: TGTGCCAGCGTGGGGCTAGAAGAGAACATTCAGTACTTC; cdr3_aa: CASVGLEENIQYF
d_call: TRBD1; v_call: TRBV30; j_call: TRBJ1-5; clone_size: NA; cdr3_nt: TGTGCCTGGGGGACAGACAATCAGCCCCAGCATTTT; cdr3_aa: CAWGTDNQPQHF
d_call: NA; v_call: TRBV6-1; j_call: TRBJ1-1; clone_size: NA; cdr3_nt: TGTGCCAGCAGTGAAGTGGCGGTGAACACTGAAGCTTTCTTT; cdr3_aa: CASSEVAVNTEAFF
d_call: TRBD1; v_call: TRBV7-3; j_call: TRBJ2-2; clone_size: few; cdr3_nt: TGTGCCAGCAGCCTGGGGACAGGCAACACCGGGGAGCTGTTTTTT; cdr3_aa: CASSLGTGNTGELFF
d_call: NA; v_call: TRBV28; j_call: TRBJ2-1; clone_size: NA; cdr3_nt: TGTGCCAGCAGTTTCAGAGAGCAGTTCTTC; cdr3_aa: CASSFREQFF
d_call: NA; v_call: TRBV7-9; j_call: TRBJ2-1; clone_size: NA; cdr3_nt: TGTGCCAGCAGCTCACCACGGGTAAACTCCTACAATGAGCAGTTCTTC; cdr3_aa: CASSSPRVNSYNEQFF
d_call: NA; v_call: TRBV6-1; j_call: TRBJ2-7; clone_size: NA; cdr3_nt: TGTGCCAGCGGCCGGGTCCCGGAAGCGGTTATTTCCTTC; cdr3_aa: CASGRVPEAVISF